This T cell receptor beta chain was captured by sequencing in a study of T cell responses to AZD1222 COVID-19 vaccine (dated by TCRdb to 2020 to 2022). For context, the study as a whole: AZD1222 recipients with second doses at about 4 weeks or about 12 weeks were pooled, because spike-specific TCR depth and breadth did not differ between schedules. A total of over 230 trial participants underwent TCR sequencing, of whom approximately 200 had received two doses of AZD1222 and 26 had received two doses of the MenACWY control vaccine. Trial participants were enrolled by age into subgroups of 18-55, 56-69 and 70-plus years, and around 150, 29 and 61 TCR-sequenced participants, respectively, were included in these subgroups.

The CDR3 regions of human TCRbeta chains were subjected to immunosequencing. The study's processing was this. Repertoire TCRs were matched against a reference library of SARS-CoV-2-specific TCRs generated with the MIRA antigen-specificity platform. Breadth was defined as the fraction of unique TCRs that were SARS-CoV-2-associated, and depth was defined as the fraction of total T cells that were SARS-CoV-2-associated. Using the MIRA data, each spike-specific TCR was mapped to the spike region that the TCR reacts to and placed in a CD4 or CD8 class. Log10-transformed breadth and depth values were compared by one-way ANOVA with Sidak's multiple comparisons tests. TCRdb took this table from immuneACCESS and kept in-frame rearrangements with V and J called. Such tables lack part of the clones; where checked against another copy, unresolved V genes explain under half of the gap, and the rest is unexplained. V and J calls and clone size are as listed in that table; D and trimming were resolved from the DNA. The sample table contains 170,000 or so clones; only one count was recorded for less than 95% of them. Clones ranked in the top ten supply roughly 3.1% of the sample.

In light of the paper, this sample's time point label describes: baseline before first vaccination. Vaccinee samples were obtained from the UK trials COV001 and COV002, which included a single-blind randomized controlled phase 2/3 trial of AZD1222 (ChAdOx1 nCoV-19) in healthy adults. For TCRbeta chain sequencing, PBMC samples were collected from trial participants at day 0 and at day 28 after the second dose. This clone occurred once. Its antigen remains unidentified. Base qualities are not at hand, and no much larger clone is one base apart. What the authors observed across the whole study: CD4 TCRs associated with the vaccine covered the entire spike protein, and the dominant responses were in regions 160-218 and 743-854. Most participants were white British and females outnumbered males, and the authors suggested that clonal diversity may have been underestimated. A significant rise in spike-specific TCR breadth and depth was observed after two AZD1222 doses relative to day 0 and relative to MenACWY recipients. Because no day 14 peak-response samples were available, the repertoires could be characterized only after the peak T cell response. In the small 56-69-year group, the increase in depth fell short of significance, most likely because of low power. Conclusions about previously exposed vaccinees are limited, since just a handful of AZD1222 recipients were seropositive for SARS-CoV-2 at baseline. Reportedly, almost half of the unique spike-specific TCRs recognized epitopes lying outside the regions that are mutated in the B.1.351 and B.1.1.7 variants.

Including cysteine and phenylalanine, the CDR3 has 15 amino acids. The only DNA kept is the CDR3, 45 bases in frame from the first base. V sheds 6 bases and J sheds 2 bases, leaving 14 bases between their ends. CDR1 SGHTA and CDR2 FQGNSA are derived from the germline V gene. The sequencing used peripheral blood, collected on day 0 of AZD1222 vaccination. The clonotype originates from an adult in good health. The sequence joins TRBV7-2 to TRBJ1-5, and TRBD1 may be the D gene, going by 6 matching bases. The DNA is as follows: TGTGCCAGCAGTCCCAGGGGTGCGGGCAATCAGCCCCAGCATTTT. Protein translation: CASSPRGAGNQPQHF. Full variable domain (CDR3 extended with the reference TRBV7-2 and TRBJ1-5 proteins): GAGVSQSPSNKVTEKGKDVELRCDPISGHTALYWYRQSLGQGLEFLIYFQGNSAPDKSGLPSDRFSAERTGGSVSTLTIQRTQQEDSAVYLCASSPRGAGNQPQHFGDGTRLSIL.